This T cell receptor beta chain appears in the sequencing data of a study of OX40 agonist ivuxolimab in advanced cancers. Sequenced by immunoSEQ multiplex PCR; TCRdb stores in-frame clones only, minus some. The table records some 70,000 clones, 91% of them present only once. This CDR3 region has 14 residues. V was shortened by 3 bases and J by 1 base, with 10 bases between the two germline ends. CDR1 is SGHRS and CDR2 is YFSETQ in the germline V gene. Sequenced here: CD4+ or CD8+ T cells sorted from blood, sampled in a trial of the OX40 agonist ivuxolimab. The chain recombines TRBV5-1 with TRBJ2-5, with D possibly being TRBD2 (6 bases). The source of this sequence is an adult with an advanced solid tumor such as melanoma, head and neck, liver or kidney cancer. CDR3 protein: CASSSGEPQETQYF. The CDR3 nucleotides are TGCGCCAGCAGCTCGGGGGAGCCCCAAGAGACCCAGTACTTC.